Shown below are 20 T cell receptor beta chains from a single sample sequenced in a study of tumor and adjacent non-tumor tissue in lung cancer (dated by TCRdb to the late 2010s). Library prep was done by multiplex PCR. These reads were obtained on an Illumina HiSeq 2500. TCRbeta libraries were constructed through three rounds of nested PCR with primers (Table S4) according to protocols adapted from ARM-PCR. TCRdb trimmed public reads at Q25 via fastp, called clones via MiXCR and kept in-frame beta chains. Each entry merges the rows of one CDR3 protein and shows their most common DNA and genes. The sample data list some 100,000 distinct CDR3 sequences, and less than 75% of these were observed just once. The ten largest make up around 20% of the sample. Bulk unsorted tissue served as the source for RNA extraction, and RNA quality was assessed using a NanoDrop ND-1000 and an Agilent 2100. Distant non-tumor tissue taken more than 3 cm from the tumor edge was used as the normal lung sample.

The sample comprised distant non-tumor lung tissue. The receptors shown here come from a young man with non-small cell lung cancer.

Turning to this clonotype: Likely a read error: the CDR3 ends without its conserved phenylalanine or tryptophan. The limits of the CDR3 on the DNA are not certain, so only TCRdb's listed CDR3 is given. The chain has TRBV20-1 and TRBJ2-3; TRBD2 is the table's D call, not checked against the DNA. Looked up from germline, CDR1 is DFQATT and CDR2 is SNEGSKA (reference sequence). The CDR3 is 13 amino acids long, termini counted. The CDR3: CSAAAGNGDTRHA.

Note on this clonotype: No conserved phenylalanine or tryptophan is present at the end of the CDR3, so a read error is the likely explanation. It is unclear where the CDR3 begins or ends on the DNA, so no DNA is shown, and the CDR3 is as TCRdb lists it. The chain recombines TRBV6-5 with TRBJ2-3. The CDR3 spans 15 amino acids, including both terminal residues. Germline V gene lookup returns CDR1 MNHEY and CDR2 SVGAGI. CDR3 amino acids: CASSYSGGLGDTLYL.

By sample fraction, this clonotype is medium-sized. The chain carries TRBV29-1 and TRBJ2-5; TRBD1 aligns across 9 bases. In germline, CDR1 is SQVTM, CDR2 ANQGSEA. J gave up 1 base and V 1 base, and 10 bases lay outside the gene matches. The CDR3 runs 17 residues. The CDR3 DNA reads as TGCAGCGTTGAAGCCCCGTTACAGGGGGCCCTCCAAGAGACCCAGTACTTC. Amino acids: CSVEAPLQGALQETQYF.

Many counts were recorded for this clonotype. This sequence joins TRBV5-4 and TRBJ2-4; weak D call: TRBD2 (5 bases). Germline CDR1 reads SGHNT; CDR2 reads YYREEE (reference sequence). The CDR3 loop spans 14 amino acids. The V and J ends lost 3 bases and 2 bases respectively, with 9 bases between them. In DNA, the CDR3 is TGTGCCAGCAGCTCCTCCGGGACCAAAAACATTCAGTACTTC. It is translated as CASSSSGTKNIQYF.

The rearrangement links TRBV18 to TRBJ1-1; D remains ambiguous. The CDR3 has 13 residues. V was clipped by 5 bases and J by 4 bases, with 11 bases between them. CDR1 and CDR2 (germline): KGHSH, LQKENI. CDR3 in DNA: TGTGCCAGCTCAGAGTCAGGTCGCACTGAAGCTTTCTTT. Residues: CASSESGRTEAFF.

About this clonotype: The junction shows a germline mismatch at one end, possibly a read error. The V and J genes are TRBV6-5 and TRBJ2-1; D not resolved. Germline V CDR1 and CDR2: MNHEY, SVGAGI. The CDR3 has 16 residues. The DNA of the CDR3 is TGTGCCAGCAGCCTTAGGACGATAGAGTACGGCAATGAGCAATTCTTC. As protein: CASSLRTIEYGNEQFF.

This clonotype was counted at least ten times. A much larger clone is a single base away; this may be a read error. V usage is TRBV20-1 and J usage is TRBJ2-5; 8 positions agree with TRBD2. This CDR3 has 14 residues. V lost 5 bases and J lost 5; bases outside the gene matches: 10. Germline CDR1 reads DFQATT; CDR2 reads SNEGSKA (reference sequence). CDR3 sequence (DNA): TGCAGTGCTGGAGGAACTAGCGGATGGGAGACCCAGTACTTC. Translated, it gives CSAGGTSGWETQYF.

This clonotype was recorded a few times. One junction end disagrees with the germline gene, perhaps due to a read error. The CDR3 loop is CASSPTPGNERFF. CDR3 sequence (DNA): TGCGCCAGCAGCCCTACACCTGGCAATGAGCGGTTCTTC. This chain uses TRBV11-3 with TRBJ2-1; the D is unclear. Germline CDR1 and CDR2: SGHNT and YENEEA. The CDR3 has 13 residues. The full variable domain, in which reference TRBV11-3 and TRBJ2-1 provide the parts outside the CDR3, is EAGVVQSPRYKIIEKKQPVAFWCNPISGHNTLYWYLQNLGQGPELLIRYENEEAVDDSQLPKDRFSAERLKGVDSTLKIQPAELGDSAVYLCASSPTPGNERFFGPGTRLTVL.

This clonotype appeared many times. The chain links TRBV29-1 to TRBJ1-1; D perhaps matches TRBD1 (6 bases). The ends were cut back, 4 bases at V and 7 bases at J, with 22 bases in the middle. This CDR3 contains 15 residues. Germline V gene data show CDR1 as SQVTM and CDR2 as ANQGSEA. The CDR3 DNA is TGCAGCGTTGTGTTTGGGTTAGGGGGATTTGATGAAGCTTTCTTT. As protein: CSVVFGLGGFDEAFF.

This clonotype turned up a few times. This may arise from a read error, as a much more abundant clone is one base away. The chain couples TRBV5-4 to TRBJ2-7; 9 bases align to TRBD1. V dropped 4 bases and J dropped 9; count of bases not matched to a gene: 17. Germline V lookup: CDR1 SGHNT, CDR2 YYREEE (reference sequence). The CDR3 is 16 amino acids. CDR3 residues: CASSPGVRTGALGQYV. The CDR3 bases are TGTGCCAGCAGCCCGGGAGTCCGGACAGGGGCCTTAGGGCAGTACGTC.

The V and J genes are TRBV20-1 and TRBJ2-2; possibly TRBD2 for D (6 bases). Trimming stripped 2 bases from V and 3 bases from J, with 10 bases between. Germline V gene data show CDR1 as DFQATT and CDR2 as SNEGSKA (reference sequence). The CDR3 is 14 residues long. CDR3 residues: CSARLPGDTGELFF. The CDR3 DNA follows: TGCAGTGCTAGACTGCCGGGAGACACCGGGGAGCTGTTTTTT.

This clonotype showed up just a few times. This CDR3 is CASSFEYPGDTYNEQFF. CDR3 DNA sequence: TGCGCCAGCAGCTTCGAGTATCCGGGGGACACTTACAATGAGCAGTTCTTC. The chain employs TRBV5-1 and TRBJ2-1, with D possibly called TRBD1 or TRBD2 (6 bases each). The V end lost 2 bases, the J end lost 4 bases, and 19 bases lay between the germline ends. CDR1 is SGHRS, CDR2 YFSETQ, per germline. CDR3 size: 17 residues.

This clonotype was seen more than once but under ten times. The chain links TRBV12-3 or TRBV12-4 to TRBJ1-6; D gene ambiguous. The CDR3 runs 15 residues. V was pared by 6 bases and J by 10 bases, with 19 bases between. The CDR3 spells CASSLAGPLGSPLHF. For the CDR3, the DNA is TGTGCCAGCAGCCTTGCTGGGCCTCTCGGGTCACCCCTCCACTTT.

For this clonotype: A clone one base away is much larger, so this may be a read error. V and J are TRBV6-5 and TRBJ2-1; TRBD2 is a possible D gene (6 bases). The V end was cut by 7 bases, the J end by 3 bases, with 7 bases between. The CDR3 extends over 12 amino acids. Germline lookup yields CDR1 MNHEY and CDR2 SVGAGI. The CDR3 protein is CASMDYYNEQFF. The CDR3 region has the DNA TGTGCCAGCATGGACTACTACAATGAGCAGTTCTTC.

This clonotype was picked up a small number of times. A single base separates this from a much larger clone, so it may be a read error. The chain uses TRBV20-1 and TRBJ2-7; D remains ambiguous. This CDR3 region has 11 residues. V lost 1 base to trimming and J lost 7 bases, with 8 bases between them. Per germline, CDR1 DFQATT and CDR2 SNEGSKA (reference sequence). In DNA, the CDR3 is TGCAGTGCTAGAGGTGATGGGGAGCAGTACTTC. Protein product: CSARGDGEQYF.

V usage is TRBV11-3 and J usage is TRBJ1-5; 7 bases map to TRBD1. This CDR3 has 15 amino acids. The V gene end was trimmed by 5 bases and the J gene end by 3 bases; junction bases not matched to a gene: 7. The germline V gene encodes CDR1 SGHNT and CDR2 YENEEA. The CDR3 sequence: CASSREKGANQPQHF. The CDR3, as DNA: TGTGCCAGCAGCCGGGAGAAGGGGGCCAATCAGCCCCAGCATTTT.

As concerns this clonotype: The junction departs from the called germline gene at one end, perhaps through a read error. This chain links TRBV7-9 with TRBJ2-5, with 7 bases lining up with TRBD1. The CDR3 sequence is 12 residues long. Germline V CDR1 and CDR2: SEHNR, FQNEAQ (reference sequence). CDR3 residues: CVSSLGQETQYF. CDR3 sequence (DNA): TGTGTCAGCAGCTTGGGACAGGAGACCCAGTACTTC.

Comments on this clonotype: Possible read error: a much larger clone is one base away. The chain links TRBV11-1 to TRBJ1-2, with 8 bases lining up with TRBD1. This CDR3 region has 15 residues. Germline CDR1 and CDR2: SGHAT and FQDESV (reference sequence). CDR3 nucleotide sequence: TGTGCCGGCAGCCCACGGGGGACAGGACTCTATGACTACACCTTC. Translating it yields CAGSPRGTGLYDYTF. The full variable domain, its missing parts supplied by reference TRBV11-1 and TRBJ1-2, is EAEVAQSPRYKITEKSQAVAFWCDPISGHATLYWYRQILGQGPELLVQFQDESVVDDSQLPKDRFSAERLKGVDSTLKIQPAELGDSAMYLCAGSPRGTGLYDYTFGSGTRLTVV.

V and J are TRBV4-1 and TRBJ2-2; D call uncertain. Germline values: CDR1 MGHRA, CDR2 YSYEKL. The CDR3 extends over 15 amino acids. The CDR3 DNA is TGCGCTAGTTGCCAAGAGAGTGGCGCCACCGGGGAGCTGTTTTTT. Translating gives CASCQESGATGELFF.

This clonotype was seen ten or more times. V is TRBV4-3 and J is TRBJ2-5; 7 bases fit TRBD2. V was clipped by 0 bases and J by 4 bases; unmatched bases: 11. Germline-derived CDR1 and CDR2 are LGHNA and YSLEER. This CDR3 comprises 17 residues. DNA of the CDR3: TGCGCCAGCAGCCAAGAACTGAGCGGGGCCGACGGAGAGACCCAGTACTTC. This sequence encodes CASSQELSGADGETQYF.